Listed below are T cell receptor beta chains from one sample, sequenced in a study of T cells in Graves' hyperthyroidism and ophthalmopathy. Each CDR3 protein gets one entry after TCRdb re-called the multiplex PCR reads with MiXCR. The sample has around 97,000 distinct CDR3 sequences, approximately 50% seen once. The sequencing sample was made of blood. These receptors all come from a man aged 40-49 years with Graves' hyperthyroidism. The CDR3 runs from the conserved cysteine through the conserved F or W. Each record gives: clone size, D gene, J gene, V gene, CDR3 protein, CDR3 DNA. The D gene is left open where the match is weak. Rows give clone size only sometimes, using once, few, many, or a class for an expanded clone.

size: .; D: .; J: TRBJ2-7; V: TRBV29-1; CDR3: CSLGPRGNEQYF; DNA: TGCAGCTTGGGACCCCGGGGTAACGAGCAGTACTTC
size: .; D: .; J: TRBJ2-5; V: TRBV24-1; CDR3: CATSRGAGETQYF; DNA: TGTGCCACCAGTCGGGGGGCAGGGGAGACCCAGTACTTC
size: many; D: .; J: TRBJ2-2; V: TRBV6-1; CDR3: CASSAWELFF; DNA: TGTGCCAGCAGTGCTTGGGAGCTGTTTTTT
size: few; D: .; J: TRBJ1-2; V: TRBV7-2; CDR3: CASSLPTVYGYTF; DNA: TGTGCCAGCAGCCTACCGACGGTCTATGGCTACACCTTC
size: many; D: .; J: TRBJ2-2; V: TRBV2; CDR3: CASVTAANTGELFF; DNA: TGTGCCAGCGTGACGGCAGCGAACACCGGGGAGCTGTTTTTT
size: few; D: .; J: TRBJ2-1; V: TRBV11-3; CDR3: CASSSGERGAQAIPQFF; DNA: TGTGCCAGCAGCTCTGGAGAAAGGGGGGCGCAAGCTATCCCCCAGTTCTTC
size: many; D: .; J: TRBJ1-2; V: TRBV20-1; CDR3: CSATPQGKDGYTF; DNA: TGCAGTGCTACCCCCCAGGGGAAGGATGGCTACACCTTC
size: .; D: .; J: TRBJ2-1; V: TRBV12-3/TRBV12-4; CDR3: CASTSGVHYDEQFF; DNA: TGTGCCAGCACCTCGGGGGTTCACTACGATGAGCAGTTCTTC
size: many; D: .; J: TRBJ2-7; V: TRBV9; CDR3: CASSPGGTRGSEQYF; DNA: TGTGCCAGCAGCCCAGGGGGGACTAGGGGTTCCGAGCAGTACTTC
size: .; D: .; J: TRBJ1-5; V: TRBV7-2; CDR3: CASSPGLNESTNQPQHF; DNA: TGTGCCAGCAGCCCGGGACTTAACGAGAGTACCAATCAGCCCCAGCATTTT
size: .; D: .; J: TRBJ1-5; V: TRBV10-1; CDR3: CASRADGHNQPQHF; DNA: TGCGCCAGCAGGGCGGACGGACACAATCAGCCCCAGCATTTT
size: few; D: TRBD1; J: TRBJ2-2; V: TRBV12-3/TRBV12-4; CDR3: CASSSSGTGWTGELFF; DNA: TGTGCCAGCAGTTCATCCGGGACAGGGTGGACCGGGGAGCTGTTTTTT
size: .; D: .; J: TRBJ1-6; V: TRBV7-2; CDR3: CASSLETGSYNSPLHF; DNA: TGTGCCAGCAGCCTAGAGACAGGCTCCTATAATTCACCCCTCCACTTT
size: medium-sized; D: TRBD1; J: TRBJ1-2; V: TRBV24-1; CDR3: CATSERTGDYGYTF; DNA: TGTGCCACCAGTGAACGTACAGGGGACTATGGCTACACCTTC
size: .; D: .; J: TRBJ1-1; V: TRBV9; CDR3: CASGHRDSGSGAFF; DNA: TGTGCCAGCGGCCATAGGGATAGCGGGAGTGGGGCTTTCTTT
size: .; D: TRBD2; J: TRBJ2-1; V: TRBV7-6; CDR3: CASSLRGGNNEQFF; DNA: TGTGCCAGCAGCCTCCGGGGGGGGAACAATGAGCAGTTCTTC
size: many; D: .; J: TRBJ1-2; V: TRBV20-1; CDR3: CSALTGGYGYTF; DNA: TGCAGTGCACTAACAGGTGGCTATGGCTACACCTTC
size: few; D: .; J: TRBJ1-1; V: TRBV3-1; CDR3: CASSQDSENTEAFF; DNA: TGTGCCAGCAGCCAAGATTCCGAGAACACTGAAGCTTTCTTT
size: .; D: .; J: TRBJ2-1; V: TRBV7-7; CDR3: CASSLRDNENEQLF; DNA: TGTGCTAGCAGCTTAAGAGACAACGAGAATGAGCAGCTCTTC
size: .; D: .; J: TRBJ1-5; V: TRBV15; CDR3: CATSSLRDGNQPQHF; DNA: TGTGCCACCAGCAGCCTCCGGGACGGGAATCAGCCCCAGCATTTT
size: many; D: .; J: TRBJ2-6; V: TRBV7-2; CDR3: CASSFMGTGANVLTF; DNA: TGTGCCAGCAGCTTCATGGGAACTGGGGCCAACGTCCTGACTTTC